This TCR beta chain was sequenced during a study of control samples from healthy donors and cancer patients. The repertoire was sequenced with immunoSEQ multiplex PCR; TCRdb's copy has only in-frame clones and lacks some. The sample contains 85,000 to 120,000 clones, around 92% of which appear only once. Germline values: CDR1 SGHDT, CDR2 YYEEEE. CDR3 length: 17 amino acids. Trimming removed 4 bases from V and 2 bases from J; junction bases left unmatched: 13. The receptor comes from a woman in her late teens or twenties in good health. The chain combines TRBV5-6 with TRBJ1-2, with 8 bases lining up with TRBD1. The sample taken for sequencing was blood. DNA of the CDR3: TGTGCCAGCAGCCGTAAGACAGGGGCTTGGGGGAACTATGGCTACACCTTC. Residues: CASSRKTGAWGNYGYTF.